A single sample gave rise to the 15 T cell receptor beta chains below, sequenced in a study of graft-versus-host responses after intestinal transplantation. Sequencing used immunoSEQ multiplex PCR; TCRdb keeps in-frame clones, though not all of them. The table has some 69,000 clones, roughly 92% seen once. Sample: bone marrow, taken 734 days after intestinal transplantation. The receptors were sampled from a human patient who received an intestinal transplant, so some T cells may come from the graft donor.

The chain employs TRBV7-3 and TRBJ1-1; D unclear. Trimming cost V 0 bases and J 1 base, with 6 bases left between them. The CDR3 sequence is 14 residues long. Germline V CDR1 and CDR2: SGHTA, FQGTGA. CDR3 protein: CASSLTGGNTEAFF. CDR3 bases: TGTGCCAGCAGCTTAACGGGTGGGAACACTGAAGCTTTCTTT. The full variable domain, completed using reference TRBV7-3 and TRBJ1-1, is GAGVSQTPSNKVTEKGKYVELRCDPISGHTALYWYRQSLGQGPEFLIYFQGTGAADDSGLPNDRFFAVRPEGSVSTLKIQRTERGDSAVYLCASSLTGGNTEAFFGQGTRLTVV.

The chain couples TRBV28 to TRBJ1-4; 8 bases are shared with TRBD1. Germline CDR1 MDHEN, CDR2 SYDVKM. Losses at the gene ends were 9 bases for V and 4 bases for J; bases not matched to a gene: 4. The CDR3 covers 13 residues. Here the CDR3 reads CASRTGSNEKLFF. The CDR3 DNA sequence: TGTGCCAGTCGGACAGGGAGTAATGAAAAACTGTTTTTT.

The rearrangement uses TRBV27 and TRBJ2-3, with 8 bases lining up with TRBD2. From germline, CDR1 is MNHEY and CDR2 SMNVEV (reference sequence). V gave up 4 bases and J gave up 0 bases; unmatched junction bases: 0. The CDR3 runs 14 residues. The CDR3 DNA sequence: TGTGCCAGCAGTTCTAGCGGGAGCACAGATACGCAGTATTTT. Protein: CASSSSGSTDTQYF.

This clone was detected once. This chain uses TRBV19 with TRBJ2-1; 9 positions match TRBD2. The CDR3 is 13 amino acids. Losses at the gene ends were 7 bases for V and 4 bases for J; bases not matched to a gene: 2. CDR1 LNHDA and CDR2 SQIVND come from the germline V gene (reference sequence). The CDR3 here is CASMREGYNEQFF. The CDR3 DNA reads TGTGCCAGTATGCGGGAGGGGTACAATGAGCAGTTCTTC.

The chain recombines TRBV11-2 with TRBJ2-5; tentatively, D is TRBD1 (5 bases). There are 13 residues in the CDR3. Trimming took off 1 base at V and 7 bases at J, with 10 bases between the two ends. The germline CDR1 and CDR2 sequences are SGHAT and FQNNGV. CDR3 bases: TGTGCCAGCAGCTTAGGGGGCCGTATGACCCAGTACTTC. Protein: CASSLGGRMTQYF. The full variable domain, its missing parts supplied by reference TRBV11-2 and TRBJ2-5, is EAGVAQSPRYKIIEKRQSVAFWCNPISGHATLYWYQQILGQGPKLLIQFQNNGVVDDSQLPKDRFSAERLKGVDSTLKIQPAKLEDSAVYLCASSLGGRMTQYFGPGTRLLVL.

This chain connects TRBV10-1 to TRBJ2-1; the D is unclear. CDR3 length equals 14 residues. Deletions cut 5 bases from V and 5 bases from J, with 13 bases between. The V gene's germline CDR1 is WNHNN and CDR2 SYGVQD (reference sequence). DNA of the CDR3: TGCGCCAGCAGTCCGGTGGTCGGCGACAATGAGCAGTTCTTC. It yields the protein CASSPVVGDNEQFF.

V gene TRBV7-9 combines with J gene TRBJ1-2; D gene unclear. V was shortened by 1 base and J by 8 bases, with 17 bases between the two germline ends. The CDR3 is 15 residues long. Germline CDR1 reads SEHNR; CDR2 reads FQNEAQ (reference sequence). The CDR3 is CASSLVHTSVGGYTF. As DNA, the CDR3 is TGTGCCAGCAGCTTAGTGCATACGTCGGTTGGGGGCTACACCTTC.

The chain has TRBV6-5 and TRBJ1-1, with D unclear. Germline CDR1 reads MNHEY; CDR2 reads SVGAGI. Between the trimmed V and J ends, which lost 5 bases and 6 bases, there was a span of 13 bases. There are 13 residues in the CDR3. The CDR3 region has the DNA TGTGCCAGCAGTGTGCGGCTGCCATCTGAAGCTTTCTTT. It codes for CASSVRLPSEAFF.

A remark on this clone: The DNA is omitted, as the CDR3 cannot be located on it reliably, and the CDR3 follows TCRdb's listing. The V gene is TRBV27, the J gene TRBJ2-1; TRBD1 was called by the table and not checked on the DNA. The CDR3 is 16 amino acids in total, end residues counted. Germline V CDR1 and CDR2: MNHEY, SMNVEV (reference sequence). The CDR3 reads CASSTSGQTQGNEQFF.

The chain has TRBV19 and TRBJ1-5; D unclear. This CDR3 comprises 14 residues. Germline CDR1 and CDR2: LNHDA and SQIVND (reference sequence). Trimming took off 7 bases at V and 2 bases at J, with 12 bases between the two ends. CDR3 sequence (DNA): TGTGCCAGTAATAGAGGAGAAGGCAATCAGCCCCAGCATTTT. Protein: CASNRGEGNQPQHF.

The chain is built from TRBV13 and TRBJ1-1; D unclear. The CDR3 consists of 12 residues. V was clipped by 5 bases and J by 3 bases, with 7 bases between them. The germline gives CDR1 PRHDT, CDR2 FYEKMQ (reference sequence). This CDR3 reads CASSPTDTEAFF. The CDR3 nucleotides are TGTGCCAGCAGCCCGACGGACACTGAAGCTTTCTTT. Filled out from reference TRBV13 and TRBJ1-1, the complete variable domain reads AAGVIQSPRHLIKEKRETATLKCYPIPRHDTVYWYQQGPGQDPQFLISFYEKMQSDKGSIPDRFSAQQFSDYHSELNMSSLELGDSALYFCASSPTDTEAFFGQGTRLTVV.

J is TRBJ2-4 and V is TRBV7-9; 7 bases agree with TRBD1. The germline gives CDR1 SEHNR, CDR2 FQNEAQ (reference sequence). This CDR3 region has 16 residues. With V trimmed by 5 bases and J by 7 bases, 14 bases remained unmatched. This CDR3 is CASSLPSGTEANIQYF. For the CDR3, the DNA is TGTGCCAGCAGCCTACCCTCCGGGACAGAAGCCAACATTCAGTACTTC.

V is TRBV4-2 and J is TRBJ1-1; the D is unclear. The CDR3 has 14 residues. The germline CDR1 and CDR2 sequences are LGHNA and YNFKEQ. V was cut by 5 bases and J by 8 bases, with 18 bases left in between. The CDR3 here is CASSVIGRRTEAFF. For the CDR3, the DNA is TGTGCCAGCAGCGTGATAGGTCGTAGGACCGAAGCTTTCTTT.

The chain couples TRBV27 to TRBJ1-2, with 7 bases lining up with TRBD1. Trimming cost V 6 bases and J 6 bases; bases outside gene matches: 7. The V gene's germline CDR1 is MNHEY and CDR2 SMNVEV (reference sequence). The CDR3 runs 13 residues. For the CDR3, the DNA is TGTGCCAGCAGCTCCGACAGGGCTGATGGCTACACCTTC. It is translated as CASSSDRADGYTF.

This chain uses TRBV11-2 with TRBJ2-7, with TRBD2 identical over 7 bases. Germline CDR1 SGHAT, CDR2 FQNNGV. J lost 5 bases, V lost 2 bases, and 9 bases had no gene match. The CDR3 consists of 15 residues. CDR3 DNA sequence: TGTGCCAGCAGCTTATATGGCGGGAGCAGGGACGAGCAGTACTTC. This encodes CASSLYGGSRDEQYF.